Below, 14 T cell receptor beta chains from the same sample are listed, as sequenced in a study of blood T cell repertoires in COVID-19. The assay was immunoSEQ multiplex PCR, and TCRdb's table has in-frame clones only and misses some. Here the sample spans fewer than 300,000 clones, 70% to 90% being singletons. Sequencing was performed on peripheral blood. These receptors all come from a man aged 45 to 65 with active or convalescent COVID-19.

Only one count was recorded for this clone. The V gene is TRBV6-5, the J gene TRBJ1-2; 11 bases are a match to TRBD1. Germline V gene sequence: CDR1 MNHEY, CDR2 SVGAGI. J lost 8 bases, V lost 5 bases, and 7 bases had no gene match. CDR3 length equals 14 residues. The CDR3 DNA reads TGTGCCAGCAGTCGGACAGGGGGCAGTTGGGGCTACACCTTC. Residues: CASSRTGGSWGYTF.

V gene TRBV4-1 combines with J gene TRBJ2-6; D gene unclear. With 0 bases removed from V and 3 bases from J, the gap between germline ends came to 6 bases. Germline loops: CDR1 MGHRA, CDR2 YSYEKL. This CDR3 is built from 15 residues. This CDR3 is CASSQDRVGANVLTF. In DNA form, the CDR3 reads TGCGCCAGCAGCCAAGATCGTGTTGGGGCCAACGTCCTGACTTTC.

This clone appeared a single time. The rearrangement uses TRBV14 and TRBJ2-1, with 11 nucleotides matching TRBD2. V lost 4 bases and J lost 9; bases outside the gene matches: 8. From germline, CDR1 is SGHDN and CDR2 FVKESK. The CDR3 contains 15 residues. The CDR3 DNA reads TGTGCCAGCAGCCGAGGACTAGCGGGCATCGGTGAGCAGTTCTTC. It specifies CASSRGLAGIGEQFF.

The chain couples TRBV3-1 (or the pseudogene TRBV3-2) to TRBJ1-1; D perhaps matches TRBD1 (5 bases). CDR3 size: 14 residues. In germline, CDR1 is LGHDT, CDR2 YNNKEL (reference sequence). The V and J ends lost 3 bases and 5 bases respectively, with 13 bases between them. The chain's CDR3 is CASSQQQVGTEAFF. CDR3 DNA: TGTGCCAGCAGCCAGCAACAGGTCGGGACTGAAGCTTTCTTT.

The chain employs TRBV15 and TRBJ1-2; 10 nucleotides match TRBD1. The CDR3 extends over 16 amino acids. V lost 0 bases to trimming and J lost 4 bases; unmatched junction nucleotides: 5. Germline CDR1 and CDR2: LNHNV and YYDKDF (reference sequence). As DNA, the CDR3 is TGTGCCACCAGCAGAGATAAAGGGACAGGGGTCTATGGCTACACCTTC. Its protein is CATSRDKGTGVYGYTF.

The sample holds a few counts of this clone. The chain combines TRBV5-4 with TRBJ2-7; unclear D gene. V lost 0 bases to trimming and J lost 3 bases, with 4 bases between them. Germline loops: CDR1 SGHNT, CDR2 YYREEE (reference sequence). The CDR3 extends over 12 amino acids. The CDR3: CASSLDNYEQYF. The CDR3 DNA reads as TGTGCCAGCAGCTTGGACAACTACGAGCAGTACTTC. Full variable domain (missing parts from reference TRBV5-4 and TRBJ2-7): ETGVTQSPTHLIKTRGQQVTLRCSSQSGHNTVSWYQQALGQGPQFIFQYYREEENGRGNFPPRFSGLQFPNYSSELNVNALELDDSALYLCASSLDNYEQYFGPGTRLTVT.

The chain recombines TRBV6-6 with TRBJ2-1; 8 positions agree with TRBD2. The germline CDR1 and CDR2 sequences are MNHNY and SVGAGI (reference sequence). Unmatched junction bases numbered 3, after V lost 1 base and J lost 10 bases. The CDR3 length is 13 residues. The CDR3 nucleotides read TGTGCCAGCAGTTACTTACTAGCGGACGAGCAGTTCTTC. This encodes CASSYLLADEQFF.

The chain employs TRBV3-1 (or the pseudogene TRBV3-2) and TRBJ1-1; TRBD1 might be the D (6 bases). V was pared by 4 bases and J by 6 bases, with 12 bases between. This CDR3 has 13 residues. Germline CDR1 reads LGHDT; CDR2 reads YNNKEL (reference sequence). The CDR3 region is CASSPQGNAEAFF. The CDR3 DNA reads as TGTGCCAGCAGCCCACAGGGCAACGCTGAAGCTTTCTTT.

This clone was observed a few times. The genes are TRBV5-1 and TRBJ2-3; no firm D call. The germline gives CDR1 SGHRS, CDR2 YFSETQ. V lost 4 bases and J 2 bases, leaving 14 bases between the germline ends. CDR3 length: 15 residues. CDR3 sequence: CASSATNSLTDTQYF. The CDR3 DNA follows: TGCGCCAGCAGCGCAACCAATAGCCTCACAGATACGCAGTATTTT.

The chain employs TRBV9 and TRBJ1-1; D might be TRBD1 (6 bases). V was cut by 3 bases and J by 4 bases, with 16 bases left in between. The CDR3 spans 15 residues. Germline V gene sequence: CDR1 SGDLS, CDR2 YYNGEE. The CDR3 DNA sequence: TGTGCCAGCAGCGCCCCCCAGGGGTCGGGCACTGAAGCTTTCTTT. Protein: CASSAPQGSGTEAFF.

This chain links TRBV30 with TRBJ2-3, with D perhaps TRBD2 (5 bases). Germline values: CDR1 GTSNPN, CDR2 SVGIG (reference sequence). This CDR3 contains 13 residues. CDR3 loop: CAAGRKSTDTQYF. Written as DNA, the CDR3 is TGTGCGGCGGGCAGGAAAAGCACAGATACGCAGTATTTT.

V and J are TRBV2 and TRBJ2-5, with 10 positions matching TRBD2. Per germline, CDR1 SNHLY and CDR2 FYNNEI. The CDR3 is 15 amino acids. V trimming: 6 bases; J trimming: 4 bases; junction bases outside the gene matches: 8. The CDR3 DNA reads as TGTGCCAGCAGAGGTCGAGCGGGAGGGGGAGAGACCCAGTACTTC. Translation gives CASRGRAGGGETQYF. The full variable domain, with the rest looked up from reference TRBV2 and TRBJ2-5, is EPEVTQTPSHQVTQMGQEVILRCVPISNHLYFYWYRQILGQKVEFLVSFYNNEISEKSEIFDDQFSVERPDGSNFTLKIRSTKLEDSAMYFCASRGRAGGGETQYFGPGTRLLVL.

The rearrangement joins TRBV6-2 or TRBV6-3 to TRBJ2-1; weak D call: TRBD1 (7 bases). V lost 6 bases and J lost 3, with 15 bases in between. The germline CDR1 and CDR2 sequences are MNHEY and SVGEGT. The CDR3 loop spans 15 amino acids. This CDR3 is CASSAQGGLYNEQFF. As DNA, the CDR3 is TGTGCCAGCAGCGCGCAGGGGGGCCTCTACAATGAGCAGTTCTTC.

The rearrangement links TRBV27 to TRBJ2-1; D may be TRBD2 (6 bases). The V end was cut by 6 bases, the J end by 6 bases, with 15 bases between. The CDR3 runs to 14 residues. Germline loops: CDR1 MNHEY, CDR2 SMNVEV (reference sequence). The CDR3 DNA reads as TGTGCCAGCAGATTTAGGGGAGGAGGCAATGAGCAGTTCTTC. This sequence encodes CASRFRGGGNEQFF.